This T cell receptor (beta chain) was identified during a study of cytomegalovirus exposure and HLA in healthy donors. Whole-study context: Early released data had 65 million to 100 million unique TCRs, all coming from HLA-typed donors. Whole-study findings and limits: Analysis performed later found around 15,000 TCR beta sequences associated with HLA alleles at 0.05 false discovery rate. Prediction of most subjects' HLA-A and HLA-B alleles by TCR beta sequences was reportedly accurate.

With regard to this clone: Its antigen remains unknown.

Primers for the PCR totalled 60 Vbeta and 13 Jbeta. Assay used: immunoSEQ multiplex PCR; TCRdb lists only in-frame clones, some missing. The sample includes more than 95,000 clones, around 77% of them seen just once. Trimming stripped 5 bases from V and 9 bases from J, with 11 bases between. CDR3 size: 11 residues. The germline V gene encodes CDR1 SGHRS and CDR2 YFSETQ. This sequence originates from a man in his fifties in good health and CMV-seropositive. The V call is TRBV5-1, the J call TRBJ1-1, with D possibly TRBD1 on 5 matching bases. The sample was PBMCs. This chain's CDR3 is CASSLRDKAFF. CDR3 sequence (DNA): TGCGCCAGCAGTCTCAGGGATAAAGCTTTCTTT.